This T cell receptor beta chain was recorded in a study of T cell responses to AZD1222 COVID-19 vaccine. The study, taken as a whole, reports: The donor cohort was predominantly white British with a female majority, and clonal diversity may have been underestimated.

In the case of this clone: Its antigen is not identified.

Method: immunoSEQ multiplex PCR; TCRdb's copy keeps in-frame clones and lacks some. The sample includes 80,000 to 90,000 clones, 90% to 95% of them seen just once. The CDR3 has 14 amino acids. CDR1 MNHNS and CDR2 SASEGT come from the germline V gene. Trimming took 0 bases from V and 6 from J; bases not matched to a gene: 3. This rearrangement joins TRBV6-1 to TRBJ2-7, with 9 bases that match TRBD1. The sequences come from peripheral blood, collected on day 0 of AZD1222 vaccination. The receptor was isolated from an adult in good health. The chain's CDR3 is CASSEATGGGEQYF. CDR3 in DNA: TGTGCCAGCAGTGAAGCCACAGGGGGCGGCGAGCAGTACTTC.